What follows are 15 T cell receptor beta chains derived from one specimen sequenced in a study of blood T cell repertoires in COVID-19 (dated by TCRdb to the early 2020s). The method was the immunoSEQ multiplex PCR assay. Here the immuneACCESS table is served through TCRdb, limited to in-frame sequences with V and J called. Missing clones are a known gap in these copies; in checked studies unresolved V genes cover under half, and the rest lacks a known reason. The sample has under 250,000 clones on record, about nine tenths of them singletons. The ten largest clones represent roughly 6.5% of the sample. The sequenced material came from peripheral blood. The receptor source for this set is a man between 60 and 70 years old who had recovered from COVID-19.

V and J are TRBV6-5 and TRBJ2-3; a possible D gene is TRBD1 (6 bases). Germline values: CDR1 MNHEY, CDR2 SVGAGI. V lost 4 bases and J 9 bases, leaving 14 bases between the germline ends. The CDR3 is made up of 13 amino acids. For the CDR3, the DNA is TGTGCCAGCAGTTGGGACAAGAGTAAAACGCAGTATTTT. This sequence encodes CASSWDKSKTQYF.

In its sample, this clone was seen a few times. V usage is TRBV7-6 and J usage is TRBJ1-2; 7 bases align to TRBD1. Germline CDR1 and CDR2: SGHVS and FNYEAQ. CDR3 length: 15 residues. V shed 0 bases, J shed 8 bases, and the junction held 9 bases outside the gene matches. The CDR3 region is CASSLALDRLSGYTF. The DNA for the CDR3 is TGTGCCAGCAGCTTAGCCTTGGACAGGCTGAGCGGCTACACCTTC.

This rearrangement joins TRBV15 to TRBJ2-7; 7 positions agree with TRBD1. Per the germline V gene, CDR1 is LNHNV and CDR2 is YYDKDF (reference sequence). V was pared by 1 base and J by 2 bases, with 5 bases of the junction left unmatched. The CDR3 extends over 15 amino acids. Written as DNA, the CDR3 is TGTGCCACCAGCAGAGGAGGGACAGCAGCCTACGAGCAGTACTTC. Residues: CATSRGGTAAYEQYF.

This chain uses TRBV29-1 with TRBJ2-1, with 7 bases lining up with TRBD2. The CDR3 sequence is 13 residues long. Germline V gene data show CDR1 as SQVTM and CDR2 as ANQGSEA. With V trimmed by 0 bases and J by 10 bases, 6 bases remained unmatched. Written as DNA, the CDR3 is TGCAGCGTTGAAGAGGGTCCGCGGGGGGAGCAGTTCTTC. It codes for CSVEEGPRGEQFF.

The chain recombines TRBV5-5 with TRBJ1-2, with 7 bases that match TRBD1. Trimming removed 4 bases from V and 8 bases from J; junction bases left unmatched: 17. Germline assignment: CDR1 SGHKS and CDR2 YYEKEE (reference sequence). This CDR3 has 16 residues. The CDR3 loop is CASSRLQGQRLWGYTF. The CDR3 DNA sequence: TGTGCCAGCAGCAGACTCCAGGGACAGCGACTATGGGGCTACACCTTC.

This sequence joins TRBV7-3 and TRBJ2-3; TRBD2 matches at 9 bases. The CDR3 has 16 amino acids. CDR1 is SGHTA, CDR2 FQGTGA, per germline. V was pared by 2 bases and J by 1 base, with 4 bases of the junction left unmatched. CDR3 sequence reads: CASSLDASGGTDTQYF. The DNA of the CDR3 is TGTGCCAGCAGCTTAGACGCTAGCGGGGGCACAGATACGCAGTATTTT.

The chain employs TRBV11-2 and TRBJ1-5, with 8 bases lining up with TRBD1. The CDR3 is 15 residues long. Germline CDR1 and CDR2: SGHAT and FQNNGV. J was trimmed by 1 base and V by 5 bases; bases with no gene match: 4. The CDR3 sequence: CASSRTGMSNQPQHF. The CDR3 nucleotides read TGTGCCAGCAGCCGGACAGGGATGAGCAATCAGCCCCAGCATTTT.

This clone showed up just once. The chain has TRBV20-1 and TRBJ2-3; a weak D match, TRBD2 (5 bases). Germline-derived CDR1 and CDR2 are DFQATT and SNEGSKA (reference sequence). Trimming took 5 bases from V and 0 from J, leaving 12 bases between them. The CDR3 covers 14 residues. This CDR3 reads CSAGGSLSTDTQYF. DNA of the CDR3: TGCAGTGCTGGTGGGAGTCTAAGCACAGATACGCAGTATTTT.

The rearrangement uses TRBV28 and TRBJ2-5; 9 nucleotides agree with TRBD1. V lost 1 base, J lost 5 bases, and 11 bases stayed unmatched. The CDR3 runs to 17 residues. Per germline, CDR1 MDHEN and CDR2 SYDVKM. The CDR3 coding sequence is TGTGCCAGCAGTTTATCAGTCGGACAGGGGAGTTTGGAGACCCAGTACTTC. Its protein product is CASSLSVGQGSLETQYF.

The chain employs TRBV6-5 and TRBJ1-5; 9 positions agree with TRBD1. The length of the CDR3 is 14 residues. After removal of 6 bases from V and 5 bases from J, the junction contained 5 bases not matched to a gene. CDR1 and CDR2 (germline): MNHEY, SVGAGI. CDR3 protein: CASRLQGADQPQHF. The CDR3 DNA follows: TGTGCCAGCAGACTACAGGGGGCGGATCAGCCCCAGCATTTT.

This clone appeared a few times. This chain joins TRBV11-3 and TRBJ2-2; no firm D call. V gave up 5 bases and J gave up 5 bases, with 12 bases separating them. From germline, CDR1 is SGHNT and CDR2 YENEEA. CDR3 length equals 14 residues. The CDR3, as DNA: TGTGCCAGCAGCGCCCAGGCTTCTACCGGGGAGCTGTTTTTT. This encodes CASSAQASTGELFF.

The chain is built from TRBV4-1 and TRBJ2-7; 10 bases are shared with TRBD1. The J segment lost 3 bases and the V segment lost 7 bases, leaving 3 bases of the junction unmatched. This CDR3 has 13 amino acids. Germline values: CDR1 MGHRA, CDR2 YSYEKL. The CDR3 is CASTRDRGYEQYF. The CDR3 coding sequence is TGCGCCAGCACCCGGGACAGGGGCTACGAGCAGTACTTC.

The chain uses TRBV6-5 and TRBJ1-1, with 10 nucleotides matching TRBD1. V dropped 5 bases and J dropped 1; count of bases not matched to a gene: 1. The CDR3 runs to 14 residues. The V gene's germline CDR1 is MNHEY and CDR2 SVGAGI. CDR3: CASSRDRGNTEAFF. The CDR3 DNA is TGTGCCAGCAGTAGGGACAGGGGGAACACTGAAGCTTTCTTT.

The CDR3 is CASSLGLAGVSEQYF. Here the CDR3 DNA reads TGTGCCAGCAGCTTAGGACTAGCGGGAGTAAGCGAGCAGTACTTC. The chain joins TRBV7-3 to TRBJ2-7; 13 bases match TRBD2. V lost 2 bases and J lost 6; bases outside the gene matches: 4. The CDR3 has 15 amino acids. Germline lookup yields CDR1 SGHTA and CDR2 FQGTGA.

This chain joins TRBV5-1 and TRBJ2-7, with TRBD1 matching 8 bases. V shed 4 bases, J shed 1 base, and the junction held 4 bases outside the gene matches. The CDR3 spans 14 residues. Germline V gene lookup returns CDR1 SGHRS and CDR2 YFSETQ. The CDR3 sequence: CASSRDRSSYEQYF. CDR3 DNA sequence: TGCGCCAGCAGCCGGGACAGGTCTTCCTACGAGCAGTACTTC. The whole variable domain, remainder taken from reference TRBV5-1 and TRBJ2-7, is KAGVTQTPRYLIKTRGQQVTLSCSPISGHRSVSWYQQTPGQGLQFLFEYFSETQRNKGNFPGRFSGRQFSNSRSEMNVSTLELGDSALYLCASSRDRSSYEQYFGPGTRLTVT.